A single sample gave rise to the 23 T cell receptor beta chains below, sequenced in a study of PD-1 blockade in classical Hodgkin lymphoma. Time point described: cycle 4 day 1 (C4D1), after around six weeks of nivolumab. Following autologous stem cell transplantation, relapse occurred in every patient, and exposure to brentuximab vedotin varied. With magnetic negative selection, CD4+ T cells were purified from PBMCs that had been thawed. Repertoires were generated with immunoSEQ multiplex PCR, while TCRdb's copy carries only in-frame clones and drops some. The sample lists around 27,000 clones; approximately 89% were seen once. The source was CD4+ T cells from blood, collected before the fourth cycle of nivolumab. Every receptor here comes from a human donor with classical Hodgkin lymphoma.

The chain recombines TRBV6-5 with TRBJ1-3, with 8 positions matching TRBD1. The CDR3 is made up of 14 amino acids. The J segment lost 0 bases and the V segment lost 7 bases, leaving 2 bases of the junction unmatched. Per germline, CDR1 MNHEY and CDR2 SVGAGI. The CDR3, as DNA: TGTGCCAGCACTACAGGGGGCTCTGGAAACACCATATATTTT. Amino acids: CASTTGGSGNTIYF.

The rearrangement uses TRBV10-3 and TRBJ1-4; no clear D gene. V lost 3 bases to trimming and J lost 0 bases, with 8 bases between them. CDR3 length: 15 residues. CDR1 and CDR2 from the germline V gene are ENHRY and SYGVKD. The CDR3 bases are TGTGCCATCAGTGATCCTGGAGCAACTAATGAAAAACTGTTTTTT. It translates to CAISDPGATNEKLFF.

The chain carries TRBV11-2 and TRBJ2-7, with D unclear. Germline V lookup: CDR1 SGHAT, CDR2 FQNNGV. The CDR3 extends over 12 amino acids. Trimming stripped 5 bases from V and 3 bases from J, with 8 bases between. The CDR3 coding sequence is TGTGCCAGCAGCAAAGACTTCTACGAGCAGTACTTC. Residues: CASSKDFYEQYF.

The count of this clone is one. The genes are TRBV30 and TRBJ2-1, with no clear D. CDR3 size: 17 residues. V lost 0 bases to trimming and J lost 0 bases, with 15 bases between them. Germline V lookup: CDR1 GTSNPN, CDR2 SVGIG (reference sequence). Written as DNA, the CDR3 is TGTGCCTGGAGTGTAAGTAGGGTCAGGAGCTCCTACAATGAGCAGTTCTTC. Translation: CAWSVSRVRSSYNEQFF.

The V call is TRBV6-5, the J call TRBJ1-2; no definite D call. V lost 6 bases to trimming and J lost 7 bases, with 21 bases between them. The CDR3 has 15 amino acids. CDR1 MNHEY and CDR2 SVGAGI come from the germline V gene. CDR3 in amino acids: CASSPQDGRRSGYTF. The CDR3 bases are TGTGCCAGCAGCCCCCAGGACGGACGGCGTAGTGGCTACACCTTC.

The chain carries TRBV14 and TRBJ2-1, with D possibly matching TRBD2 (5 bases). V dropped 4 bases and J dropped 4 bases, with 14 bases sitting between them. The CDR3 has 15 residues. CDR1 and CDR2 (germline): SGHDN, FVKESK. This chain's CDR3 is CASSPPLSGYNEQFF. In DNA, the CDR3 is TGTGCCAGCAGCCCCCCTTTAAGCGGTTACAATGAGCAGTTCTTC.

This chain uses TRBV7-9 with TRBJ2-2, with no clear D. V lost 4 bases and J lost 0, with 9 bases in between. This CDR3 comprises 15 residues. Germline values: CDR1 SEHNR, CDR2 FQNEAQ (reference sequence). CDR3 residues: CASSSQRSNTGELFF. CDR3 coding DNA: TGTGCCAGCAGCTCACAGAGGTCGAACACCGGGGAGCTGTTTTTT.

The V and J genes are TRBV7-9 and TRBJ1-1; D call uncertain. Trimming cost V 4 bases and J 0 bases, with 6 bases left between them. Germline V gives CDR1 SEHNR, CDR2 FQNEAQ (reference sequence). This CDR3 is 13 amino acids long. CDR3 sequence reads: CASSYRLNTEAFF. The DNA of the CDR3 is TGTGCCAGCAGCTACCGACTGAACACTGAAGCTTTCTTT.

The chain is built from TRBV19 and TRBJ2-1; TRBD2 matches 8 bases. V was clipped by 7 bases and J by 5 bases; unmatched bases: 1. In germline, CDR1 is LNHDA, CDR2 SQIVND (reference sequence). This CDR3 comprises 12 residues. In DNA form, the CDR3 reads TGTGCCAGTATCGGGAGGGACAATGAGCAGTTCTTC. As protein: CASIGRDNEQFF. The variable domain in full, with the rest retrieved from reference TRBV19 and TRBJ2-1, is DGGITQSPKYLFRKEGQNVTLSCEQNLNHDAMYWYRQDPGQGLRLIYYSQIVNDFQKGDIAEGYSVSREKKESFPLTVTSAQKNPTAFYLCASIGRDNEQFFGPGTRLTVL.

The genes are TRBV18 and TRBJ1-2; D is possibly TRBD1 (5 bases). The length of the CDR3 is 13 residues. Germline CDR1 is KGHSH and CDR2 is LQKENI. V dropped 3 bases and J dropped 5 bases, with 10 bases sitting between them. CDR3 sequence: CASSPQGEYGYTF. The CDR3 DNA follows: TGTGCCAGCTCACCCCAGGGTGAATATGGCTACACCTTC.

The chain couples TRBV5-4 to TRBJ2-4, with D unresolved. The CDR3 spans 14 residues. The germline V gene has CDR1 SGHNT and CDR2 YYREEE (reference sequence). The V and J ends lost 0 bases and 0 bases respectively, with 4 bases between them. In DNA, the CDR3 is TGTGCCAGCAGCTTGGCGACAGCCAAAAACATTCAGTACTTC. It specifies CASSLATAKNIQYF.

The CDR3 reads CASRRRASGSLANTGELFF. The CDR3 DNA follows: TGCGCCAGCAGACGAAGGGCTAGCGGGAGCCTAGCGAACACCGGGGAGCTGTTTTTT. This chain links TRBV5-1 with TRBJ2-2; 10 bases fit TRBD2. The germline gives CDR1 SGHRS, CDR2 YFSETQ. V dropped 5 bases and J dropped 0; count of bases not matched to a gene: 13. This CDR3 spans 19 amino acids.

This clone is a singleton in its sample. The V and J genes are TRBV5-1 and TRBJ1-1, with D tentatively TRBD1 (6 bases). This CDR3 comprises 14 residues. The V gene lost 4 bases and the J gene lost 1 base, with 11 bases spanning the gap. The germline CDR1 and CDR2 sequences are SGHRS and YFSETQ. The CDR3 sequence is CASSPGHGNTEAFF. For the CDR3, the DNA is TGCGCCAGCAGCCCGGGACACGGGAACACTGAAGCTTTCTTT.

This sequence joins TRBV18 and TRBJ2-5, with TRBD1 as a possible D gene (7 bases). Germline V CDR1 and CDR2: KGHSH, LQKENI. This CDR3 spans 15 amino acids. V shed 0 bases and J shed 4 bases, with 12 bases lying between them. The CDR3 region has the DNA TGTGCCAGCTCACCACCTGCCCAGGGGGGAGAGACCCAGTACTTC. This codes for CASSPPAQGGETQYF.

The chain uses TRBV28 and TRBJ2-7, with TRBD1 matching over 8 bases. The CDR3 covers 15 residues. V was pared by 5 bases and J by 0 bases, with 6 bases of the junction left unmatched. The germline V gene has CDR1 MDHEN and CDR2 SYDVKM. Written as DNA, the CDR3 is TGTGCCAGCAGTCCCCAGGGGGCAAGCTCCTACGAGCAGTACTTC. Residues: CASSPQGASSYEQYF.

The chain couples TRBV28 to TRBJ2-5; a weak D match, TRBD1 (6 bases). V dropped 2 bases and J dropped 4 bases, with 8 bases sitting between them. This CDR3 contains 13 residues. CDR1 MDHEN and CDR2 SYDVKM come from the germline V gene. The chain's CDR3 is CASSLGQLETQYF. In nucleotides, the CDR3 is TGTGCCAGCAGTTTAGGACAGCTAGAGACCCAGTACTTC. Full variable domain (outside the CDR3, taken from reference TRBV28 and TRBJ2-5): DVKVTQSSRYLVKRTGEKVFLECVQDMDHENMFWYRQDPGLGLRLIYFSYDVKMKEKGDIPEGYSVSREKKERFSLILESASTNQTSMYLCASSLGQLETQYFGPGTRLLVL.

The rearrangement uses TRBV5-6 and TRBJ2-5; no firm D call. The J call is doubtful: the DNA matches TRBJ2-7 better. Germline CDR1 SGHDT, CDR2 YYEEEE. CDR3 length: 12 residues. The CDR3 loop reads CASSLVGYEQYF. The CDR3 bases are TGTGCCAGCAGCTTGGTTGGATACGAGCAGTACTTC.

This chain uses TRBV18 with TRBJ2-7; maybe TRBD1 (6 bases). CDR3 length: 14 amino acids. Germline V gene data show CDR1 as KGHSH and CDR2 as LQKENI. With 4 bases removed from V and 6 bases from J, the gap between germline ends came to 16 bases. CDR3 coding DNA: TGTGCCAGCTCACTCACGTACAGGGTGGGCGAGCAGTACTTC. Its protein product is CASSLTYRVGEQYF. The entire variable domain, with the rest obtained from reference TRBV18 and TRBJ2-7, is as follows: NAGVMQNPRHLVRRRGQEARLRCSPMKGHSHVYWYRQLPEEGLKFMVYLQKENIIDESGMPKERFSAEFPKEGPSILRIQQVVRGDSAAYFCASSLTYRVGEQYFGPGTRLTVT.

V gene TRBV6-1 combines with J gene TRBJ1-1, with D tentatively TRBD1 (6 bases). Germline V CDR1 and CDR2: MNHNS, SASEGT. This CDR3 is 13 amino acids long. V lost 6 bases and J 1 base, leaving 9 bases between the germline ends. The CDR3 is CASRKGQNTEAFF. CDR3 DNA: TGTGCCAGCAGAAAGGGACAGAACACTGAAGCTTTCTTT.

J is TRBJ2-1 and V is TRBV27, with 8 bases aligning to TRBD1. This CDR3 spans 15 amino acids. Germline CDR1 is MNHEY and CDR2 is SMNVEV (reference sequence). With 5 bases clipped from V and 5 bases from J, the junction kept 8 bases outside the gene matches. The CDR3 region is CASSLGTGPNNEQFF. As DNA, the CDR3 is TGTGCCAGCAGTCTCGGGACAGGCCCGAACAATGAGCAGTTCTTC.

This clone was detected only a few times. The CDR3 nucleotides are TGCAGTGCTACACCTAGGACTGAAGCTTTCTTT. It translates to CSATPRTEAFF. J is TRBJ1-1 and V is TRBV20-1; no definite D call. CDR3 length: 11 amino acids. Germline assignment: CDR1 DFQATT and CDR2 SNEGSKA (reference sequence). V was trimmed by 4 bases and J by 5 bases, leaving 8 bases between them.

For the CDR3, the DNA is TGTGCCAGCAGCCAAGATATTCTGGTCGCCAGCACAGATACGCAGTATTTT. This sequence encodes CASSQDILVASTDTQYF. V gene TRBV4-2 combines with J gene TRBJ2-3; D not certain. The CDR3 extends over 17 amino acids. V lost 0 bases and J 0 bases, leaving 13 bases between the germline ends. Germline assignment: CDR1 LGHNA and CDR2 YNFKEQ.

The chain has TRBV18 and TRBJ2-3; TRBD2 aligns across 9 bases. This CDR3 is 15 amino acids long. Germline V CDR1 and CDR2: KGHSH, LQKENI. V shed 3 bases and J 4 bases; nucleotides not matched to a gene: 5. The CDR3 DNA follows: TGTGCCAGCTCACCGCGACTAGCGGCCCCAGATACGCAGTATTTT. Translated, it gives CASSPRLAAPDTQYF.